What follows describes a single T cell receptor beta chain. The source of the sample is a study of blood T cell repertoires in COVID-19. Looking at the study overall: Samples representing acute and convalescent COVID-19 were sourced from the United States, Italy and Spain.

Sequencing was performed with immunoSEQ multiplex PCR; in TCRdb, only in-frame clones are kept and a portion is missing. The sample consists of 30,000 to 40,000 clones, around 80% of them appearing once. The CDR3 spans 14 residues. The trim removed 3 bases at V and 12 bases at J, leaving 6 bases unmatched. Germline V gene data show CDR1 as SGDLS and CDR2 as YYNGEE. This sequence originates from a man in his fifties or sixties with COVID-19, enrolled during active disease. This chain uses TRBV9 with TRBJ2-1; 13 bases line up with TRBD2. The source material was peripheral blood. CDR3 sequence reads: CASSALRLAGGQFF. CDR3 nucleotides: TGTGCCAGCAGCGCCCTGCGACTAGCGGGAGGGCAGTTCTTC.